Each of the 18 T cell receptor beta chains below was sequenced from the same sample in a study of spatial heterogeneity in lung cancer. TCRdb reprocessed the 5' RACE reads with MiXCR, giving one entry per CDR3 protein. The sample holds some 96,000 distinct CDR3 sequences, approximately 4.4% seen once. For these receptors, no antigen is known. Time point noted: sample taken at primary tumor resection. Study results and caveats: Mutation counts in tumors were tracked by counts of expanded intratumoral alpha and beta TCRs.

This sample comprised lung tumor tissue, obtained at surgery. Receptors were obtained from a male donor with early-stage non-small cell lung cancer.

This chain joins TRBV5-1 and TRBJ1-1; 7 nucleotides align to TRBD1. Unmatched junction bases numbered 11, after V lost 5 bases and J lost 4 bases. The CDR3 consists of 15 residues. The V gene's germline CDR1 is SGHRS and CDR2 YFSETQ. The CDR3 loop reads CASSQDTGTATEAFF. The CDR3 region has the DNA TGCGCCAGCAGTCAAGATACCGGGACAGCCACTGAAGCTTTCTTT.

The V and J genes are TRBV5-6 and TRBJ1-2; 8 positions match TRBD1. Germline CDR1 SGHDT, CDR2 YYEEEE. This CDR3 is built from 16 residues. With V trimmed by 4 bases and J by 5 bases, 13 bases remained unmatched. The CDR3 nucleotides read TGTGCCAGCAGCGCTTTGGAGGTCAGGGGGCAATATGGCTACACCTTC. Protein sequence: CASSALEVRGQYGYTF.

This clonotype appeared many times. The V and J genes are TRBV5-1 and TRBJ1-4; D is unclear. The CDR3 sequence is 15 residues long. Trimming pared 3 bases from V and 8 bases from J, leaving 17 bases between. Per germline, CDR1 SGHRS and CDR2 YFSETQ. CDR3 coding DNA: TGCGCCAGCAGCTGGGCCTCGGATGTTCGGGAAAAACTGTTTTTT. Translated: CASSWASDVREKLFF.

The sample holds many counts of this clonotype. This chain connects TRBV2 to TRBJ2-5, with D unresolved. The V gene's germline CDR1 is SNHLY and CDR2 FYNNEI. CDR3 length equals 14 residues. The germline V and J ends were trimmed by 7 bases and 5 bases, with 17 bases remaining between them. As DNA, the CDR3 is TGTGCCAGCAAAGTCGGCAGGCTTGAGGAGACCCAGTACTTC. Translation gives CASKVGRLEETQYF.

At least ten counts were recorded for this clonotype. The chain combines TRBV20-1 with TRBJ2-1, with D tentatively TRBD2 (6 bases). Deletions cut 3 bases from V and 0 bases from J, with 21 bases between. The CDR3 extends over 18 amino acids. Germline V CDR1 and CDR2: DFQATT, SNEGSKA (reference sequence). The CDR3 region has the DNA TGCAGTGCTAGTCCCGGGACGGTAGCGGTTAGCTCCTACAATGAGCAGTTCTTC. Translation gives CSASPGTVAVSSYNEQFF.

This clonotype has ten or more counts. This chain connects TRBV6-2 or TRBV6-3 to TRBJ2-3; D may be TRBD2 (6 bases). CDR1 and CDR2 (germline): MNHEY, SVGEGT. This CDR3 comprises 14 residues. V lost 8 bases and J 3 bases, leaving 15 bases between the germline ends. CDR3 in DNA: TGTGCCAGCCGCCAACCCGGGACTACAGATACGCAGTATTTT. It codes for CASRQPGTTDTQYF.

The V call is TRBV7-9, the J call TRBJ1-1; a weak D match, TRBD1 (5 bases). Per the germline V gene, CDR1 is SEHNR and CDR2 is FQNEAQ (reference sequence). The CDR3 runs 13 residues. Trimming stripped 0 bases from V and 6 bases from J, with 8 bases between. CDR3 in amino acids: CASSLAGRAEAFF. CDR3 nucleotide sequence: TGTGCCAGCAGCTTAGCGGGGCGGGCTGAAGCTTTCTTT. The full variable domain, its missing parts supplied by reference TRBV7-9 and TRBJ1-1, is DTGVSQNPRHKITKRGQNVTFRCDPISEHNRLYWYRQTLGQGPEFLTYFQNEAQLEKSRLLSDRFSAERPKGSFSTLEIQRTEQGDSAMYLCASSLAGRAEAFFGQGTRLTVV.

In its sample, this clonotype was seen many times. V usage is TRBV7-9 and J usage is TRBJ2-2, with no clear D. In germline, CDR1 is SEHNR, CDR2 FQNEAQ (reference sequence). The CDR3 is 14 residues long. The V end was cut by 4 bases, the J end by 1 base, with 7 bases between. The CDR3 here is CASSSVENTGELFF. DNA for the CDR3: TGTGCCAGCAGCTCGGTAGAGAACACCGGGGAGCTGTTTTTT.

This clonotype came up many times. This chain uses TRBV12-3 or TRBV12-4 with TRBJ2-6; D is unclear. Deletions cut 0 bases from V and 3 bases from J, with 6 bases between. This CDR3 is built from 15 residues. CDR3 DNA: TGTGCCAGCAGTTTAGCGGGGTTTGGGGCCAACGTCCTGACTTTC. Encoded protein: CASSLAGFGANVLTF.

In its sample, this clonotype was seen many times. This sequence joins TRBV4-2 and TRBJ2-5, with D possibly matching TRBD2 (7 bases). The CDR3 is 15 amino acids. The germline gives CDR1 LGHNA, CDR2 YNFKEQ. With 4 bases removed from V and 2 bases from J, the gap between germline ends came to 14 bases. CDR3 in DNA: TGTGCCAGCAGCCCGGGGGGCGGGAAGCAAGAGACCCAGTACTTC. Protein: CASSPGGGKQETQYF.

This clonotype was picked up many times. The V gene is TRBV4-2, the J gene TRBJ1-1; no reliable D call. With 0 bases removed from V and 4 bases from J, the gap between germline ends came to 9 bases. The germline V gene encodes CDR1 LGHNA and CDR2 YNFKEQ. The CDR3 is made up of 14 amino acids. The CDR3 DNA reads TGTGCCAGCAGCCAAGATTTACAGAGCACTGAAGCTTTCTTT. Its translation: CASSQDLQSTEAFF.

Many counts were recorded for this clonotype. The rearrangement links TRBV27 to TRBJ1-2; D uncertain. The CDR3 length is 13 residues. Germline assignment: CDR1 MNHEY and CDR2 SMNVEV (reference sequence). V lost 3 bases and J lost 0, with 5 bases in between. The CDR3 nucleotides are TGTGCCAGCAGTTTTTCACCTAACTATGGCTACACCTTC. This codes for CASSFSPNYGYTF.

This clonotype was counted between two and nine times. V usage is TRBV6-5 and J usage is TRBJ1-1; the match to TRBD1 covers 8 bases. The CDR3 has 17 residues. Germline V gene data show CDR1 as MNHEY and CDR2 as SVGAGI. V trimming: 7 bases; J trimming: 3 bases; junction bases outside the gene matches: 16. Here the CDR3 reads CASTQGARNKWDTEAFF. DNA for the CDR3: TGTGCCAGCACCCAGGGGGCGCGGAATAAGTGGGACACTGAAGCTTTCTTT.

This clonotype was seen repeatedly, ten times or more. The chain combines TRBV3-1 with TRBJ2-7, with 7 bases matching TRBD2. Germline values: CDR1 LGHDT, CDR2 YNNKEL (reference sequence). The CDR3 sequence is 15 residues long. The V and J ends lost 0 bases and 6 bases, in that order; junction bases with no gene match: 8. In DNA form, the CDR3 reads TGTGCCAGCAGCCAAGATCTGGGGGAGGGCCCCGAGCAGTACTTC. Its protein is CASSQDLGEGPEQYF.

This clonotype has a handful of counts. The chain joins TRBV14 to TRBJ1-1; D call uncertain. The CDR3 consists of 16 residues. The ends were cut back, 2 bases at V and 1 base at J, with 14 bases in the middle. The germline V gene encodes CDR1 SGHDN and CDR2 FVKESK. CDR3 nucleotides: TGTGCCAGCAGCCAAAAAACCCCTGGCTGGAACACTGAAGCTTTCTTT. Its translation: CASSQKTPGWNTEAFF.

This clonotype came up many times. The chain uses TRBV10-1 and TRBJ2-5, with D unresolved. The germline V gene encodes CDR1 WNHNN and CDR2 SYGVQD (reference sequence). There are 14 residues in the CDR3. V lost 6 bases, J lost 0 bases, and 11 bases lay in between. The CDR3 region has the DNA TGCGCCAGCAGCCCCGGATCCTACCAAGAGACCCAGTACTTC. Amino acid sequence: CASSPGSYQETQYF.

This clonotype was detected ten times or more. The gene calls are TRBV6-1 and TRBJ1-1, with D possibly matching TRBD1 (5 bases). From germline, CDR1 is MNHNS and CDR2 SASEGT. V was trimmed by 8 bases and J by 8 bases, leaving 9 bases between them. The CDR3 consists of 10 residues. For the CDR3, the DNA is TGTGCCAGCGAACAGGAAGAAGCTTTCTTT. It codes for CASEQEEAFF.

This clonotype was recorded many times. The CDR3 sequence is CSAKGQTLRSGANVLTF. In nucleotides, the CDR3 is TGCAGTGCTAAAGGCCAGACCCTGCGGTCTGGGGCCAACGTCCTGACTTTC. The chain combines TRBV20-1 with TRBJ2-6; D ambiguous. CDR1 is DFQATT and CDR2 is SNEGSKA in the germline V gene (reference sequence). The CDR3 spans 17 residues. Between the trimmed V and J ends, which lost 4 bases and 1 base, there was a span of 17 bases.